This T cell receptor (beta chain) was sequenced in a study of shared clonotypes between healthy human individuals. Trimming took off 3 bases at V and 7 bases at J, with 19 bases between the two ends. This CDR3 region has 16 residues. Looked up from germline, CDR1 is MDHEN and CDR2 is SYDVKM. The table came from immunoSEQ multiplex PCR; TCRdb's copy has only in-frame clones and leaves some out. The data contain hundreds of thousands of clones, around 72% of them singletons. This TCR was sampled from a man younger than 40 in good health. The rearrangement joins TRBV28 to TRBJ2-1, with D tentatively TRBD1 (6 bases). Sequenced material: memory CD4+ T cells sorted from blood. Subset of the sample: CD45RA-negative fraction. CDR3 coding DNA: TGTGCCAGCAGTTTTATTACAGGGTCTCGCAGGAATGAGCAGTTCTTC. It yields the protein CASSFITGSRRNEQFF.